This T cell receptor beta chain was recorded in a study of TIL therapy for anti-PD-1-resistant metastatic lung cancer (dated by TCRdb to 2020 to 2023). Context from the whole study: Enrolled patients had a median age of around 51 years (range roughly 35-85) and a median tumor PD-L1 proportion score of 6% to 6.5%. T cell receptor beta sequencing of tumor and peripheral blood served to follow clonotypes across the tumor, the expanded TIL product, and serial blood samples. Across the cohort, whole-exome sequencing showed a median non-synonymous tumor mutation burden of approximately 1.5 mutations per megabase. The cohort was predominantly lung adenocarcinoma, with four EGFR-mutant and two ALK-rearranged tumors, and half of patients were current or former smokers.

In the paper's terms, the time point label means: pre-treatment sample, taken before nivolumab and TIL therapy. Baseline tumor samples were excised metastases, mostly pleural nodules or supraclavicular lymph nodes, from the same resection used to grow TIL. Tumors were harvested prior to any PD-1/PD-L1 blockade, after which nivolumab was administered to patients, and lymphodepletion, expanded TIL infusion and IL-2 were given to patients who progressed. Between October 2017 and January 2020, a dual-center phase I trial enrolled adults who had stage 4 NSCLC. Samples came from a single-arm, open-label phase I trial of tumor-infiltrating lymphocyte therapy with nivolumab in advanced non-small cell lung cancer. For each resected tumor, portions were snap-frozen in liquid nitrogen and kept at -80 degrees C. Tumor regions of interest were selected on H&E sections using laser-capture macrodissection, ground into roughly 15 mg aliquots, and extracted using Qiagen Allprep kits.

Sequences LGHDT (CDR1) and YNNKEL (CDR2) are obtained from the germline V gene (reference sequence). Between the V and J ends, shortened by 5 bases and 3 bases respectively, the junction contains 8 bases. From the cysteine through the phenylalanine, the CDR3 covers 13 amino acids. The CDR3 DNA has 39 bases and is translated from base 1. What the research found in general, with its limitations: Higher clonality and lower diversity were observed in expanded TIL cultures than in baseline intratumoral T cells (median clonality around 6% vs 30%, p < 0.0001). The study protocol defined all tumor marker inferences as exploratory. High clonal turnover was observed in TIL culture, with many enriched product clones not detected in the baseline tumor, which suggested clonal contraction rather than faithful expansion. The cohort was highly selected, with more treatment-naive, never-smoker and oncogene-addicted patients than typical, limiting generalizability.

Using bias-controlled multiplex PCR with the immunoSEQ v3 hsTCRB kit, the TCR beta CDR3 regions were amplified from genomic DNA. The TCR libraries were sequenced on an Illumina NextSeq 500 to 1.5 million to 2.5 million read pairs for survey level or about 5-6.5 million read pairs for deep level. The authors processed their data as follows. The immunoSEQ Analyzer software assigned V, D and J genes, filtered out non-productive sequences, and reported clonality. Repertoires were compared using productive Simpson clonality and Morisita overlap index of productive TRB rearrangements between infused TIL and blood. The table was pulled from immuneACCESS by TCRdb, which kept in-frame rearrangements only. Such tables lose some clones; where checked, under half of the loss comes from unresolved V genes, and the rest has no known cause. Clone size and V and J calls were adopted from that table, with D and trimming inferred from the DNA. Here the sample has about 100,000 clones; roughly two thirds occur a single time. Jointly, the top ten make up approximately 11% of the sample.

A note on this clone: Its antigen is still unknown. The sample holds no much larger clone one base away, and base qualities are not on file.

The sequencing here drew on tumor tissue, taken at baseline. Recombination connected TRBV3-1 (or the pseudogene TRBV3-2) to TRBJ1-5; matching of 5 bases hints at TRBD1 as the D gene. This clonotype was obtained from a person aged 25 to 85 with non-small cell lung cancer. For the CDR3, the sequence is CASSSGTNQPQHF. The nucleotide sequence is TGTGCCAGCAGCTCTGGGACCAATCAGCCCCAGCATTTT.